These 9 T cell receptor beta chains were all obtained from the same sample, sequenced in a study of radiotherapy plus CTLA-4 blockade in lung cancer. This table comes from immunoSEQ multiplex PCR, and its TCRdb copy is limited to in-frame clones, with some not included. The sample lists more than 95,000 clones; roughly 74% were seen once. The sequencing used peripheral blood, collected from a patient treated with radiotherapy plus ipilimumab. The receptors were gathered from a human donor with non-small cell lung cancer who had a partial response to radiotherapy plus ipilimumab. Some clones in this sample may be carry-over from other donors' samples.

This clone came up a few times. The J gene is TRBJ2-1, the V gene TRBV19; D is uncertain. Germline CDR1 LNHDA, CDR2 SQIVND (reference sequence). Trimming left V 3 bases short and J 8 bases short, with 5 bases between. This CDR3 is 11 amino acids long. DNA for the CDR3: TGTGCCAGTAGTATTAGAGATGAGCAGTTCTTC. It is translated as CASSIRDEQFF. The full variable domain, in which reference TRBV19 and TRBJ2-1 provide the parts outside the CDR3, is DGGITQSPKYLFRKEGQNVTLSCEQNLNHDAMYWYRQDPGQGLRLIYYSQIVNDFQKGDIAEGYSVSREKKESFPLTVTSAQKNPTAFYLCASSIRDEQFFGPGTRLTVL.

The V call is TRBV7-9, the J call TRBJ2-3, with 9 bases that match TRBD2. The V segment lost 6 bases and the J segment 7 bases; nucleotides outside the gene matches: 8. This CDR3 has 14 amino acids. Germline V gene sequence: CDR1 SEHNR, CDR2 FQNEAQ (reference sequence). The CDR3 coding sequence is TGTGCCAGCAGTTGGGGCGGGGGGGCCCATACGCAGTATTTT. It yields the protein CASSWGGGAHTQYF.

The V call is TRBV19, the J call TRBJ1-1, with 9 bases aligning to TRBD1. CDR1 is LNHDA and CDR2 is SQIVND in the germline V gene (reference sequence). The CDR3 is 17 amino acids. The V gene end was trimmed by 6 bases and the J gene end by 1 base; junction bases not matched to a gene: 12. The DNA of the CDR3 is TGTGCCAGTAGCGGGGGACAGGGATTTGCTTGGAACACTGAAGCTTTCTTT. Translating it yields CASSGGQGFAWNTEAFF.

The V and J genes are TRBV29-1 and TRBJ2-7; 9 nucleotides agree with TRBD2. This CDR3 is built from 14 residues. Germline lookup yields CDR1 SQVTM and CDR2 ANQGSEA. V trimming: 0 bases; J trimming: 6 bases; junction bases outside the gene matches: 6. For the CDR3, the DNA is TGCAGCGTTGAAGATCGGCCTAGCGGGGCCGAGCAGTACTTC. This encodes CSVEDRPSGAEQYF.

This sequence joins TRBV29-1 and TRBJ1-4; 8 positions agree with TRBD1. This CDR3 spans 13 amino acids. Losses at the gene ends were 7 bases for V and 4 bases for J; bases not matched to a gene: 5. Germline V gives CDR1 SQVTM, CDR2 ANQGSEA. In DNA, the CDR3 is TGCAGCGCTACAGGGGGAATTAATGAAAAACTGTTTTTT. It specifies CSATGGINEKLFF.

This chain connects TRBV18 to TRBJ2-3; maybe TRBD2 (5 bases). The CDR3 is 14 residues long. V was trimmed by 2 bases and J by 2 bases, leaving 8 bases between them. Germline assignment: CDR1 KGHSH and CDR2 LQKENI. This CDR3 is CASSPSGNTDTQYF. DNA of the CDR3: TGTGCCAGCTCACCATCCGGGAACACAGATACGCAGTATTTT. Combining the CDR3 with reference TRBV18 and TRBJ2-3 gives the whole variable domain NAGVMQNPRHLVRRRGQEARLRCSPMKGHSHVYWYRQLPEEGLKFMVYLQKENIIDESGMPKERFSAEFPKEGPSILRIQQVVRGDSAAYFCASSPSGNTDTQYFGPGTRLTVL.

The genes are TRBV28 and TRBJ1-5, with 8 nucleotides matching TRBD1. With 5 bases clipped from V and 6 bases from J, the junction kept 9 bases outside the gene matches. The germline V gene has CDR1 MDHEN and CDR2 SYDVKM. This CDR3 is built from 15 residues. The DNA of the CDR3 is TGTGCCAGCAGTCTCAGGACAGGGAACACTCAGCCCCAGCATTTT. Amino acid sequence: CASSLRTGNTQPQHF. Filled out from reference TRBV28 and TRBJ1-5, the complete variable domain reads DVKVTQSSRYLVKRTGEKVFLECVQDMDHENMFWYRQDPGLGLRLIYFSYDVKMKEKGDIPEGYSVSREKKERFSLILESASTNQTSMYLCASSLRTGNTQPQHFGDGTRLSIL.

This clone was seen a few times. This chain uses TRBV6-1 with TRBJ2-3; D might be TRBD1 (5 bases). The CDR3 loop spans 16 amino acids. V lost 3 bases and J lost 1, with 14 bases in between. Germline-derived CDR1 and CDR2 are MNHNS and SASEGT. The DNA of the CDR3 is TGTGCCAGCAGTGAGTACGACAGTACTGGCACAGATACGCAGTATTTT. This translates into CASSEYDSTGTDTQYF.

This chain uses TRBV30 with TRBJ2-5; D unresolved. The germline CDR1 and CDR2 sequences are GTSNPN and SVGIG (reference sequence). The ends were cut back, 2 bases at V and 3 bases at J, with 16 bases in the middle. The CDR3 runs to 15 residues. DNA for the CDR3: TGTGCCTGGAGTATAGACGCGGTGTACGAAGAGACCCAGTACTTC. Amino acids: CAWSIDAVYEETQYF.